The 5 T cell receptor beta chains below all came from one sample that was sequenced in a study of T cell responses to AZD1222 COVID-19 vaccine. Assay used: immunoSEQ multiplex PCR; TCRdb lists only in-frame clones, some missing. The table has tens of thousands of clones, 91% seen once. Specimen: peripheral blood, collected 28 days after the second AZD1222 dose. These receptors were taken from an adult who received the AZD1222 COVID-19 vaccine.

The J gene is TRBJ2-2, the V gene TRBV20-1; possibly TRBD1 or TRBD2 for D (5 bases each). Between the trimmed V and J ends, which lost 3 bases and 0 bases, there was a span of 14 bases. In germline, CDR1 is DFQATT, CDR2 SNEGSKA (reference sequence). The CDR3 runs 16 residues. The CDR3 DNA sequence: TGCAGTGCTAGTGAGGGGATAAACGCGAACACCGGGGAGCTGTTTTTT. This translates into CSASEGINANTGELFF.

A single count supports this clone. This chain joins TRBV5-4 and TRBJ2-1, with TRBD2 matching over 12 bases. The J segment lost 4 bases and the V segment lost 4 bases, leaving 3 bases of the junction unmatched. The germline V gene has CDR1 SGHNT and CDR2 YYREEE (reference sequence). The CDR3 covers 15 residues. For the CDR3, the DNA is TGTGCCAGCAGCACGACTAGCGGGAGATACAATGAGCAGTTCTTC. It yields the protein CASSTTSGRYNEQFF.

The chain links TRBV7-9 to TRBJ2-1; a possible D gene is TRBD2 (6 bases). Trimming removed 4 bases at V and 9 bases at J, with 7 bases between. The CDR3 runs 11 residues. CDR1 and CDR2 from the germline V gene are SEHNR and FQNEAQ (reference sequence). CDR3 DNA: TGTGCCAGCAGCTCCGGGGGTGAGCAGTTCTTC. This gives the protein CASSSGGEQFF.

The chain links TRBV5-4 to TRBJ2-2; 15 bases agree with TRBD2. J gave up 0 bases and V 3 bases, and 3 bases lay outside the gene matches. The CDR3 consists of 18 residues. Germline V CDR1 and CDR2: SGHNT, YYREEE (reference sequence). In nucleotides, the CDR3 is TGTGCCAGCAGCTCAGGACTAGCGGGAGGGCCGAACACCGGGGAGCTGTTTTTT. This sequence encodes CASSSGLAGGPNTGELFF.

The chain is built from TRBV6-2 or TRBV6-3 and TRBJ2-7; 14 nucleotides line up with TRBD2. This CDR3 comprises 19 residues. J gave up 4 bases and V 2 bases, and 13 bases lay outside the gene matches. Germline V gene sequence: CDR1 MNHEY, CDR2 SVGEGT. The CDR3 region is CASSYRGQVGTSGRYEQYF. The CDR3 DNA reads TGTGCCAGCAGTTACAGGGGACAAGTTGGGACTAGCGGGAGATACGAGCAGTACTTC.